These T cell receptor beta chains were read from a single sample in a study of blood T cell repertoires in COVID-19. The method was immunoSEQ multiplex PCR; TCRdb's version includes in-frame clones alone and lacks a portion of them. The sample holds around 50,000 clones, about four fifths seen once. What was sequenced was peripheral blood. The receptors were gathered from an elderly woman with acute or convalescent COVID-19. CDR3s include the opening cysteine and the closing phenylalanine or tryptophan. The D gene is left open where the match is weak. For some rows the clone size is stated as once, few or many, or as a class when expanded; others skip it.

J gene,clone size,D gene,V gene,CDR3 DNA,CDR3 protein
TRBJ2-3,.,.,TRBV14,TGTGCCAGCAGCCCAGGGGTTTCGCAGTATTTT,CASSPGVSQYF
TRBJ1-5,few,.,TRBV19,TGTGCCAGTAGTATAGTCGGTAGCAATCAGCCCCAGCATTTT,CASSIVGSNQPQHF
TRBJ2-7,.,.,TRBV18,TGTGCCAGCCGTCCTCCCACTACAGGTTACGAGCAGTACTTC,CASRPPTTGYEQYF
TRBJ2-3,.,.,TRBV7-6,TGTGCCAGCAGCTTGTACGGGAGCGGGACAGATACGCAGTATTTT,CASSLYGSGTDTQYF
TRBJ1-1,.,TRBD1,TRBV19,TGTGCCAGTATAGGGGGCAGTCTGAACACTGAAGCTTTCTTT,CASIGGSLNTEAFF
TRBJ2-7,.,.,TRBV27,TGTGCCAGCAGCCGTAGGACAGATTACGAGCAGTACTTC,CASSRRTDYEQYF
TRBJ1-5,.,.,TRBV19,TGTGCCAGTAGTACATCAAGCCCTAACCAGCCCCAGCATTTT,CASSTSSPNQPQHF
TRBJ1-1,.,.,TRBV30,TGTGCCTGGATCCGCACTGAAGCTTTCTTT,CAWIRTEAFF
TRBJ1-6,.,.,TRBV3-1/TRBV3-2,TGTGCCAGTTCCTTGGGCCAGGATAATTCACCCCTCCACTTT,CASSLGQDNSPLHF
TRBJ2-3,once,TRBD2,TRBV24-1,TGTGCCACCAGTGACCCCGCGGGGGGAATTTTGCCAGATACGCAGTATTTT,CATSDPAGGILPDTQYF
TRBJ2-1,.,.,TRBV7-3,TGTGCCAGCAGCTTAACCGGGGGTCGGTCCATTTACAATGAGCAGTTCTTC,CASSLTGGRSIYNEQFF
TRBJ1-1,.,.,TRBV19,TGTGCCAGTAGTATAGGCCAGGGCTACGAAGCTTTCTTT,CASSIGQGYEAFF
TRBJ1-3,.,TRBD1,TRBV30,TGTGCCTGGGCCCCCTACAGGGGCGGAGGAAACACCATATATTTT,CAWAPYRGGGNTIYF
TRBJ1-4,.,.,TRBV29-1,TGCAGCGTTGCGGGGGCAACTAATGAAAAACTGTTTTTT,CSVAGATNEKLFF
TRBJ1-1,few,.,TRBV29-1,TGCAGGATCGGGGGGCACGAGAACACTGAAGCTTTCTTT,CRIGGHENTEAFF
TRBJ1-5,.,TRBD1,TRBV10-2,TGCGCCAGCAGAACCGGGACAGGGTACAATCAGCCCCAGCATTTT,CASRTGTGYNQPQHF
TRBJ2-7,.,TRBD1,TRBV5-1,TGCGCCAGCAGCTTAGAGGGGGCGCTGGGCGAGCAGTACTTC,CASSLEGALGEQYF
TRBJ2-1,.,TRBD2,TRBV15,TGTGCCACCAGCAGAGAGACTAGCGGGAACGGGTACAATGAGCAGTTCTTC,CATSRETSGNGYNEQFF
TRBJ2-7,.,.,TRBV27,TGTGCCAGCAGTCCCCGGGGGTCCTACGAGCAGTACTTC,CASSPRGSYEQYF
TRBJ2-1,.,TRBD2,TRBV5-1,TGCGCCAGCAGCCGAGACGCGGGGGACAATGAGCAGTTCTTC,CASSRDAGDNEQFF
TRBJ1-2,.,TRBD1,TRBV5-4,TGTGCCAGCAGCATACGACAGGGGGTTGGCTATGGCTACACCTTC,CASSIRQGVGYGYTF
TRBJ2-2,.,TRBD1,TRBV24-1,TGTGCCACCAGTGATACAGGACAGGGAAAAAACACCGGGGAGCTGTTTTTT,CATSDTGQGKNTGELFF
TRBJ2-5,.,.,TRBV2,TGTGCCAGCAGTCTCCGGGACACCCAAGAGACCCAGTACTTC,CASSLRDTQETQYF
TRBJ1-5,.,.,TRBV19,TGTGCCAGTAGTAGACAGGTTGATCAGCCCCAGCATTTT,CASSRQVDQPQHF
TRBJ2-5,once,TRBD2,TRBV30,TGTGCCTGGAGTGTACGGAGTAGCGGGAGGGGTGAGACCCAGTACTTC,CAWSVRSSGRGETQYF
TRBJ1-2,.,.,TRBV27,TGTGCCAGCAGTTTACGGAGTACTATGTTTGGCTACACCTTC,CASSLRSTMFGYTF
TRBJ1-1,.,.,TRBV29-1,TGCAGCGTTGTCTTCGTAGTTAATGAAGCTTTCTTT,CSVVFVVNEAFF
TRBJ2-7,.,TRBD2,TRBV28,TGTGCCAGCAGTGAGGCGGGGGGATTAGCCTACGAGCAGTACTTC,CASSEAGGLAYEQYF
TRBJ2-3,.,TRBD1,TRBV5-6,TGTGCCAGCAGCGAGACGGCGGGACAGGGGTTGAGAGATACGCAGTATTTT,CASSETAGQGLRDTQYF
TRBJ1-4,once,TRBD1,TRBV28,TGTGCCAGCAATTCACAGGGGGCTACTAATGAAAAACTGTTTTTT,CASNSQGATNEKLFF
TRBJ1-6,.,.,TRBV21-1,TGTGCCATCGCATCATCGGGGGCGCGGGGGGTCACCCTCCACTTT,CAIASSGARGVTLHF
TRBJ2-7,.,.,TRBV12-5,TGTGCTAGTGGTTTGGTAGCGGGGACAGGATACGAGCAGTACTTC,CASGLVAGTGYEQYF